This TCR beta chain was obtained from a study of T-cell memory formation after mild COVID-19. The ends lost 0 bases at V and 0 bases at J; junction bases unmatched: 3. The CDR3 is made up of 15 amino acids. CDR1 and CDR2 (germline): SGHRS, YFSETQ. TCRdb used MiXCR to reprocess the 5' RACE reads, holding one entry per CDR3 protein. This sample has 58,000 or so distinct CDR3 sequences, with about a quarter found just once. The V call is TRBV5-1, the J call TRBJ2-7, with TRBD1 matching 7 bases. This receptor was obtained from a man aged 18 to 29 who had mild COVID-19 (a few samples of this study predate the infection). Cell type and time point are not known. The sequenced sample consisted of PBMCs or a T cell subset sorted from them (not recorded which). The CDR3 sequence: CASSLGQGNSYEQYF. The CDR3 DNA is TGCGCCAGCAGCTTGGGACAGGGAAACTCCTACGAGCAGTACTTC.